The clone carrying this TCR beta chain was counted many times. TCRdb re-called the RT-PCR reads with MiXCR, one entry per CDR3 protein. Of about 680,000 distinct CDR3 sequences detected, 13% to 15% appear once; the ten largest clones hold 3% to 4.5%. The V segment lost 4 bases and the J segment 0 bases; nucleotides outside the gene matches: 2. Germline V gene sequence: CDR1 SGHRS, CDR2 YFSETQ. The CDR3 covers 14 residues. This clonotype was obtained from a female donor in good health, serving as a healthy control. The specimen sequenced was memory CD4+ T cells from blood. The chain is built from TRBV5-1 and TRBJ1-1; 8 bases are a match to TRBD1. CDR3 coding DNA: TGCGCCAGCAGCAGGACAGGGTTGAACACTGAAGCTTTCTTT. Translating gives CASSRTGLNTEAFF.